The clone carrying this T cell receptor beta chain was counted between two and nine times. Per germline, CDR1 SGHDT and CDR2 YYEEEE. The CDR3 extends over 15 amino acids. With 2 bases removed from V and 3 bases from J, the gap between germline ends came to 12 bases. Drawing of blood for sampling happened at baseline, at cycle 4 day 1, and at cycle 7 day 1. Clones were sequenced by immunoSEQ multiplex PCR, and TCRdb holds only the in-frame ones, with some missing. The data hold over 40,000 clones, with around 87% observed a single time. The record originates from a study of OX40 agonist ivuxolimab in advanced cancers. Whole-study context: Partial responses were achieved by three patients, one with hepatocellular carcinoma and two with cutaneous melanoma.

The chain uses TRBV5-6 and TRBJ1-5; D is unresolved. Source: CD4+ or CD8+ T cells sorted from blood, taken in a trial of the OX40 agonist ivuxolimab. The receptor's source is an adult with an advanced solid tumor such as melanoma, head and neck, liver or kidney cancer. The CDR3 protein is CASSFSGSLNQPQHF. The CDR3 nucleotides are TGTGCCAGCAGCTTTTCCGGGAGCCTCAATCAGCCCCAGCATTTT. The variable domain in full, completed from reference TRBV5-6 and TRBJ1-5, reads DAGVTQSPTHLIKTRGQQVTLRCSPKSGHDTVSWYQQALGQGPQFIFQYYEEEERQRGNFPDRFSGHQFPNYSSELNVNALLLGDSALYLCASSFSGSLNQPQHFGDGTRLSIL.